This TCR beta chain was identified during a study of blood T cell repertoires in COVID-19. TCRdb keeps only in-frame clones here, not all; method: immunoSEQ multiplex PCR. The sample lists over 150,000 clones; 70% to 85% were seen once. This TCR was recovered from a human donor in a cohort sampled during active COVID-19. Material: peripheral blood.

The CDR3 DNA reads as TGTGCCAGCAGCCAAGGGGGGGGTAGCGGGAGCGAGTACGAGCAGTACTTC. Encoded protein: CASSQGGGSGSEYEQYF. The chain is built from TRBV3-1 (or the pseudogene TRBV3-2) and TRBJ2-7; TRBD2 agrees at 9 bases. Per the germline V gene, CDR1 is LGHDT and CDR2 is YNNKEL (reference sequence). With 1 base clipped from V and 4 bases from J, the junction kept 11 bases outside the gene matches. CDR3 length: 17 amino acids.